Below, one T cell receptor beta chain is given with its context. The CDR3 contains 13 residues. V shed 4 bases and J 6 bases; nucleotides not matched to a gene: 3. Germline assignment: CDR1 LGHDT and CDR2 YNNKEL (reference sequence). The study drew participants aged about 18 to 95 years from 20 to 30 US areas. The study assigned cohorts using participant-reported clinical history. Original analysis: Amplification from reference gene primers served as the basis for estimated nucleated cell counts. Assay: immunoSEQ multiplex PCR; the TCRdb copy retains only in-frame clones and omits some. V, J and clone size derive from that table, while D and trimming were established from the DNA sequence. The sample shows roughly 430,000 clones, approximately 86% of them seen only once. The data stem from a study of blood T cell repertoires in COVID-19. Study-level information: Sources were T cells, B-cell-depleted T cells, or PBMCs; the material itself was cDNA or gDNA.

The V call is TRBV3-1 (or the pseudogene TRBV3-2), the J call TRBJ2-3, with TRBD1 identical over 8 bases. The specimen was PBMCs or T cells enriched from blood (not recorded which). The sequence was collected from a woman in her 40s with acute COVID-19. DNA of the CDR3: TGTGCCAGCAGCCCAAGACAGGGGGATACGCAGTATTTT. Its protein product is CASSPRQGDTQYF.